These 9 T cell receptor beta chains were all obtained from the same sample, sequenced in a study of cytomegalovirus exposure and HLA in healthy donors. The PCR employed 60 Vbeta primers together with 13 Jbeta primers. The repertoire was sequenced with immunoSEQ multiplex PCR; TCRdb's copy has only in-frame clones and lacks some. This sample yields around 130,000 clones, of which about 80% are seen a single time; around 1.5% belongs to the top ten. Sequencing used PBMCs. These receptor sequences come from a woman aged 18-35 years in good health and CMV-seronegative.

Details on this clone: The same CDR3 also results from other DNA sequences found in this sample. J is TRBJ2-1 and V is TRBV5-4; possibly TRBD2 for D (6 bases). CDR3 length equals 14 residues. CDR1 is SGHNT and CDR2 is YYREEE in the germline V gene (reference sequence). Trimming removed 0 bases at V and 4 bases at J, with 8 bases between. In DNA, the CDR3 is TGTGCCAGCAGCTTGGGGACTACTTACAATGAGCAGTTCTTC. Residues: CASSLGTTYNEQFF.

J is TRBJ2-5 and V is TRBV9, with 8 positions matching TRBD2. This CDR3 is built from 15 residues. CDR1 and CDR2 (germline): SGDLS, YYNGEE. The V gene end was trimmed by 3 bases and the J gene end by 4 bases; junction bases not matched to a gene: 8. In nucleotides, the CDR3 is TGTGCCAGCAGCGGAGGACTAGCCCTTGTAGAGACCCAGTACTTC. Residues: CASSGGLALVETQYF.

This chain links TRBV16 with TRBJ1-4; D might be TRBD1 (5 bases). The ends were cut back, 1 base at V and 7 bases at J, with 16 bases in the middle. CDR1 and CDR2 from the germline V gene are KGHSY and FQNENV. The CDR3 extends over 16 amino acids. CDR3 nucleotide sequence: TGTGCCAGCAGCCAATGGCAAACAGGTTTTTTTGAAAAACTGTTTTTT. It specifies CASSQWQTGFFEKLFF.

Only one count was recorded for this clone. The chain combines TRBV4-1 with TRBJ2-1, with D possibly matching TRBD2 (5 bases). Germline CDR1 MGHRA, CDR2 YSYEKL. This CDR3 has 17 amino acids. Trimming removed 0 bases from V and 1 base from J, with 13 bases in between. CDR3 nucleotide sequence: TGCGCCAGCAGCCAAGATGCGATCCGGGGTTCCTACAATGAGCAGTTCTTC. Translating it yields CASSQDAIRGSYNEQFF.

The chain employs TRBV11-1 and TRBJ2-3; a weak D match, TRBD2 (6 bases). This CDR3 comprises 14 residues. Trimming removed 4 bases at V and 4 bases at J, with 12 bases between. CDR1 and CDR2 (germline): SGHAT, FQDESV (reference sequence). The CDR3 spells CASSSRGVADTQYF. CDR3 sequence (DNA): TGTGCCAGCAGCTCACGCGGGGTCGCAGATACGCAGTATTTT.

This sequence joins TRBV5-6 and TRBJ1-1, with D unclear. CDR1 and CDR2 (germline): SGHDT, YYEEEE. This CDR3 is 13 amino acids long. V lost 0 bases to trimming and J lost 2 bases, with 5 bases between them. DNA for the CDR3: TGTGCCAGCAGCTTGGGTTTAAACACTGAAGCTTTCTTT. Encoded protein: CASSLGLNTEAFF.

The chain uses TRBV19 and TRBJ1-1; 7 bases align to TRBD1. The trim removed 7 bases at V and 6 bases at J, leaving 5 bases unmatched. Germline V gene lookup returns CDR1 LNHDA and CDR2 SQIVND (reference sequence). The length of the CDR3 is 12 residues. The chain's CDR3 is CASTGGIAEAFF. DNA of the CDR3: TGTGCCAGTACAGGGGGAATCGCTGAAGCTTTCTTT.

This clone has a handful of counts. The CDR3 spells CASRFDRASGNTIYF. In DNA, the CDR3 is TGTGCCAGCAGATTCGACAGGGCCTCTGGAAACACCATATATTTT. The V and J genes are TRBV6-1 and TRBJ1-3, with 7 bases lining up with TRBD1. The ends lost 6 bases at V and 0 bases at J; junction bases unmatched: 5. From germline, CDR1 is MNHNS and CDR2 SASEGT. This CDR3 is built from 15 residues.

The J gene is TRBJ2-5, the V gene TRBV7-9, with TRBD1 matching 7 bases. Germline assignment: CDR1 SEHNR and CDR2 FQNEAQ (reference sequence). The CDR3 covers 15 residues. The trim removed 3 bases at V and 1 base at J, leaving 5 bases unmatched. The CDR3 DNA sequence: TGTGCCAGCAGCTTCCGGGACAGTCCCCAAGAGACCCAGTACTTC. Encoded protein: CASSFRDSPQETQYF.